These 5 T cell receptor beta chains share one sample of origin, sequenced in a study of early T cells in non-severe SARS-CoV-2 infection. TCRdb redid the calling of the 5' RACE reads with MiXCR, one entry per CDR3 protein. The sample holds more than 85,000 distinct CDR3 sequences; roughly 14% are singletons and the top ten take about 5.7%. Material: whole blood. These receptors originate from an adult who was a healthcare worker with PCR-confirmed SARS-CoV-2 infection or an uninfected control (not recorded which).

Only a few counts were recorded for this clonotype. The chain has TRBV30 and TRBJ2-1; D is unclear. Germline assignment: CDR1 GTSNPN and CDR2 SVGIG (reference sequence). This CDR3 has 12 residues. Trimming cost V 0 bases and J 5 bases, with 5 bases left between them. This chain's CDR3 is CAWSVPHNEQFF. The CDR3 DNA sequence: TGTGCCTGGAGTGTACCCCACAATGAGCAGTTCTTC.

This chain joins TRBV5-8 and TRBJ2-7; D unresolved. Germline V CDR1 and CDR2: SGHTS, YDEGEE. The CDR3 is 14 amino acids. V was trimmed by 0 bases and J by 0 bases, leaving 7 bases between them. DNA of the CDR3: TGTGCCAGCAGCTTGGGGACGTCCTCCTACGAGCAGTACTTC. Translation gives CASSLGTSSYEQYF.

This clonotype was counted many times. The chain has TRBV6-1 and TRBJ2-4; D unresolved. Trimming cost V 4 bases and J 8 bases, with 15 bases left between them. The length of the CDR3 is 14 residues. Germline CDR1 and CDR2: MNHNS and SASEGT. The CDR3 DNA reads as TGTGCCAGCAGTGCCTCAGCCAATGGGTACATTCAGTACTTC. The encoded protein is CASSASANGYIQYF.

This clonotype showed up many times. The V gene is TRBV12-3 or TRBV12-4, the J gene TRBJ2-7; a possible D gene is TRBD1 (5 bases). Deletions cut 3 bases from V and 1 base from J, with 7 bases between. The CDR3 extends over 13 amino acids. Here the CDR3 reads CASSFYRSYEQYF. The CDR3 bases are TGTGCCAGCAGTTTCTACAGGTCCTACGAGCAGTACTTC.

The rearrangement links TRBV28 to TRBJ2-7; perhaps D is TRBD1 or TRBD2 (5 bases each). V dropped 5 bases and J dropped 3 bases, with 32 bases sitting between them. The CDR3 is made up of 20 amino acids. CDR1 and CDR2 (germline): MDHEN, SYDVKM. The CDR3, as DNA: TGTGCCAGCAGTCATGTGACTTGGGGGTTTAAAAACTTTGGCCACTACGAGCAGTACTTC. Translated, it gives CASSHVTWGFKNFGHYEQYF.